This T cell receptor beta chain stems from a study of blood T cell repertoires in COVID-19. CDR1 and CDR2 from the germline V gene are SGHTA and FQGNSA. The CDR3 has 16 amino acids. The junction had 7 bases not matched to a gene; V was cut back by 0 bases and J by 3 bases. Authors' methods: For nucleated cells, counts were estimated from reference gene primer amplification. This table comes from immunoSEQ multiplex PCR, and its TCRdb copy is limited to in-frame clones, with some not included. V and J calls and clone size are given by that table; D and trimming were obtained from the DNA. The table has roughly 440,000 clones, about 91% seen once.

This sequence was found in a woman between 50 and 59 years old with COVID-19, enrolled during active disease. The sequenced sample was peripheral blood. The chain carries TRBV7-2 and TRBJ2-7; 8 bases fit TRBD2. The chain's CDR3 is CASSLAGASGRYEQYF. CDR3 DNA sequence: TGTGCCAGCAGCTTAGCGGGGGCTAGCGGGCGCTACGAGCAGTACTTC. Variable domain in full (rest from reference TRBV7-2 and TRBJ2-7): GAGVSQSPSNKVTEKGKDVELRCDPISGHTALYWYRQSLGQGLEFLIYFQGNSAPDKSGLPSDRFSAERTGGSVSTLTIQRTQQEDSAVYLCASSLAGASGRYEQYFGPGTRLTVT.